A selection of T cell receptor beta chains follows, all from one sample in a study of blood T cell repertoires in COVID-19. Generated by immunoSEQ multiplex PCR, the TCRdb table keeps only in-frame clones and is missing some. In the table there are about 300,000 clones, 75% to 90% of which are singletons. Material: PBMCs or T cells enriched from blood (not recorded which). These receptors came from a woman in her 30s who had been exposed to COVID-19. The CDR3 runs from the conserved cysteine through the conserved F or W. The order of the fields is J gene, clone size, D gene, CDR3 length, V gene, CDR3 DNA, CDR3 protein. A D gene is named only where the DNA matches it firmly. Clone size appears in some rows only: once, few, many, or a class for an expanded clone.

J gene: TRBJ2-7
clone size: NA
D gene: TRBD1
CDR3 length: 15
V gene: TRBV20-1
CDR3 DNA: TGCAGTGCCAGTAAGGCCGGGACAGGGAGCTACGAGCAGTACTTC
CDR3 protein: CSASKAGTGSYEQYF

J gene: TRBJ1-5
clone size: NA
D gene: NA
CDR3 length: 16
V gene: TRBV6-5
CDR3 DNA: TGTGCCAGCAGCTACCTCCCGCAGGGCCTAAATCAGCCCCAGCATTTT
CDR3 protein: CASSYLPQGLNQPQHF

J gene: TRBJ1-5
clone size: NA
D gene: TRBD1
CDR3 length: 14
V gene: TRBV30
CDR3 DNA: TGTGCCTGGAGTATGGACAGGGCATATCAGCCCCAGCATTTT
CDR3 protein: CAWSMDRAYQPQHF

J gene: TRBJ2-3
clone size: NA
D gene: NA
CDR3 length: 15
V gene: TRBV7-2
CDR3 DNA: TGTGCCAGCAGCTTAGTCTCTTCCCGCACAGATACGCAGTATTTT
CDR3 protein: CASSLVSSRTDTQYF

J gene: TRBJ2-1
clone size: NA
D gene: NA
CDR3 length: 12
V gene: TRBV7-9
CDR3 DNA: TGTGCCAGCAGCAACGGAGACAATGAGCAGTTCTTC
CDR3 protein: CASSNGDNEQFF

J gene: TRBJ1-3
clone size: NA
D gene: TRBD1
CDR3 length: 15
V gene: TRBV11-2
CDR3 DNA: TGTGCCAGCAGCCGGACAGGGGACTCTGGAAACACCATATATTTT
CDR3 protein: CASSRTGDSGNTIYF

J gene: TRBJ1-3
clone size: NA
D gene: TRBD1
CDR3 length: 14
V gene: TRBV9
CDR3 DNA: TGTGCCAGCAGCGCAGGGGGCTCTGGAAACACCATATATTTT
CDR3 protein: CASSAGGSGNTIYF

J gene: TRBJ2-7
clone size: few
D gene: TRBD1
CDR3 length: 17
V gene: TRBV7-9
CDR3 DNA: TGTGCCAGCAGCTCCGTTCCCTTTGGGACAGGCAGCAACGAGCAGTACTTC
CDR3 protein: CASSSVPFGTGSNEQYF

J gene: TRBJ1-5
clone size: NA
D gene: NA
CDR3 length: 14
V gene: TRBV25-1
CDR3 DNA: TGTGCCAGCAGTTCATCAGGGAGGAATCAGCCCCAGCATTTT
CDR3 protein: CASSSSGRNQPQHF

J gene: TRBJ1-1
clone size: NA
D gene: NA
CDR3 length: 12
V gene: TRBV30
CDR3 DNA: TGTGCCTGGACTCACCAGGGGACTGAAGCTTTCTTT
CDR3 protein: CAWTHQGTEAFF

J gene: TRBJ2-5
clone size: NA
D gene: NA
CDR3 length: 11
V gene: TRBV20-1
CDR3 DNA: TGCAGTGCCCCGGCCAGGTCCACCCAGTACTTC
CDR3 protein: CSAPARSTQYF

J gene: TRBJ2-5
clone size: NA
D gene: NA
CDR3 length: 15
V gene: TRBV13
CDR3 DNA: TGTGCCAGCAGCCCACATACGGGGGGCGTAGAGACCCAGTACTTC
CDR3 protein: CASSPHTGGVETQYF

J gene: TRBJ2-1
clone size: NA
D gene: NA
CDR3 length: 16
V gene: TRBV28
CDR3 DNA: TGTGCCAGCAGAATTTCGTCAGACAGCTCCTACAATGAGCAGTTCTTC
CDR3 protein: CASRISSDSSYNEQFF

J gene: TRBJ2-5
clone size: NA
D gene: NA
CDR3 length: 14
V gene: TRBV7-8
CDR3 DNA: TGTGCCAGCAGTCTGGGGCGATACCAAGAGACCCAGTACTTC
CDR3 protein: CASSLGRYQETQYF

J gene: TRBJ1-5
clone size: NA
D gene: NA
CDR3 length: 16
V gene: TRBV12-2
CDR3 DNA: TGTGCAAGTCGCCGGGACCGCGGGGGTAGCAATCAGCCCCAGCATTTT
CDR3 protein: CASRRDRGGSNQPQHF

J gene: TRBJ1-2
clone size: NA
D gene: NA
CDR3 length: 11
V gene: TRBV29-1
CDR3 DNA: TGCAGCGGGCAGTTTAACTATGGCTACACCTTC
CDR3 protein: CSGQFNYGYTF

J gene: TRBJ1-2
clone size: NA
D gene: NA
CDR3 length: 12
V gene: TRBV12-5
CDR3 DNA: TGTGCTAGTGGTTTGGTCGGGTATGGCTACACCTTC
CDR3 protein: CASGLVGYGYTF

J gene: TRBJ1-5
clone size: NA
D gene: NA
CDR3 length: 21
V gene: TRBV5-1
CDR3 DNA: TGCGCCAGCAGCTTCCACCCCCAATACCGACAGCCACGTAGCAATGATCAGCCCCAGCATTTT
CDR3 protein: CASSFHPQYRQPRSNDQPQHF

J gene: TRBJ2-7
clone size: NA
D gene: NA
CDR3 length: 14
V gene: TRBV30
CDR3 DNA: TGTGCCTACACACACCTGTCCAGGGCCTACGAGCAGTACTTC
CDR3 protein: CAYTHLSRAYEQYF

J gene: TRBJ1-1
clone size: few
D gene: NA
CDR3 length: 14
V gene: TRBV19
CDR3 DNA: TGTGCCAGTAATTCAGGGGCCCTGAACACTGAAGCTTTCTTT
CDR3 protein: CASNSGALNTEAFF

J gene: TRBJ1-5
clone size: NA
D gene: NA
CDR3 length: 14
V gene: TRBV5-4
CDR3 DNA: TGTGCCAGCAGCTCCGACAGATACAATCAGCCCCAGCATTTT
CDR3 protein: CASSSDRYNQPQHF

J gene: TRBJ1-6
clone size: NA
D gene: NA
CDR3 length: 16
V gene: TRBV5-5
CDR3 DNA: TGTGCCAGCAGCCAGAGCGGGGTTCTCTATAATTCACCCCTCCACTTT
CDR3 protein: CASSQSGVLYNSPLHF

J gene: TRBJ2-2
clone size: NA
D gene: NA
CDR3 length: 13
V gene: TRBV6-4
CDR3 DNA: TGTGCCAGCAGTGGTACGGGTGGCGGGGAGCTGTTTTTT
CDR3 protein: CASSGTGGGELFF

J gene: TRBJ2-6
clone size: NA
D gene: NA
CDR3 length: 19
V gene: TRBV5-6
CDR3 DNA: TGTGCCAGCAGCCTACCTCGAGCAGGTTCCTACCTCGGGGCCAACGTCCTGACTTTC
CDR3 protein: CASSLPRAGSYLGANVLTF

J gene: TRBJ2-1
clone size: NA
D gene: TRBD1
CDR3 length: 15
V gene: TRBV2
CDR3 DNA: TGTGCCAGCAGTGTGGGGCAGGGGGCGCTTAATGAGCAGTTCTTC
CDR3 protein: CASSVGQGALNEQFF

J gene: TRBJ1-2
clone size: once
D gene: NA
CDR3 length: 11
V gene: TRBV6-1
CDR3 DNA: TGTGCCAGCAGTGAAAACAGCGGCTACACCTTC
CDR3 protein: CASSENSGYTF

J gene: TRBJ2-5
clone size: once
D gene: NA
CDR3 length: 12
V gene: TRBV10-3
CDR3 DNA: TGTGCCATCAGTTCTAGGGGAGAGACCCAGTACTTC
CDR3 protein: CAISSRGETQYF

J gene: TRBJ2-7
clone size: NA
D gene: NA
CDR3 length: 15
V gene: TRBV14
CDR3 DNA: TGTGCCAGCAGCCAGACCGGGACTCTTGACTACGAGCAGTACTTC
CDR3 protein: CASSQTGTLDYEQYF

J gene: TRBJ1-6
clone size: NA
D gene: NA
CDR3 length: 16
V gene: TRBV18
CDR3 DNA: TGTGCCAGCTCACCACTCGTTCCGGACAGCTATTCACCCCTCCACTTT
CDR3 protein: CASSPLVPDSYSPLHF

J gene: TRBJ1-1
clone size: NA
D gene: NA
CDR3 length: 14
V gene: TRBV5-1
CDR3 DNA: TGCGCCAGCAGCTTCAGGAGGACGAACACTGAAGCTTTCTTT
CDR3 protein: CASSFRRTNTEAFF